The entry that follows covers one T cell receptor (beta chain) sequence. Its antigen is unknown. This CDR3 comprises 13 residues. V was shortened by 0 bases and J by 6 bases, with 9 bases between the two germline ends. CDR1 MNHEY and CDR2 SMNVEV come from the germline V gene (reference sequence). These data originate in a study of shared clonotypes between healthy human individuals. At the level of the study: Per-donor plates numbered three CD4 naive, three CD4 memory, two CD8 naive and one CD8 memory.

CD8 memory pooled CD45RO+ cells and CCR7-negative CD45RA+ TemRA cells. Findings and caveats of the study: It was observed that roughly 5.1% of naive CD4 clonotypes were shared across a few donors. Generation probabilities were higher for clonotypes shared across all four sorted-subset donors than for unshared ones.

Assay used: immunoSEQ multiplex PCR; TCRdb lists only in-frame clones, some missing. The sample lists approximately 110,000 clones, 65% to 75% occurring once. The chain has TRBV27 and TRBJ2-7; the D gene is possibly TRBD2 (6 bases). The receptor was derived from a woman under 40 in good health. The specimen was memory CD8+ T cells sorted from blood. Subset defined: CD45RO+ cells pooled with CCR7-negative TemRA cells. CDR3 coding DNA: TGTGCCAGCAGTTTATCCTCCGGGAGCGAGCAGTACTTC. Translating gives CASSLSSGSEQYF.